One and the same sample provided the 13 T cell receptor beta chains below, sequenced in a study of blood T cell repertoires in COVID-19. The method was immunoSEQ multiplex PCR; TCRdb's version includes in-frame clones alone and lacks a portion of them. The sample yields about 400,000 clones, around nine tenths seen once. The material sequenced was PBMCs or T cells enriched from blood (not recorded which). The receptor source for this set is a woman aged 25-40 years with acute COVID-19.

CDR3 sequence reads: CASSPRQGDIQYF. DNA for the CDR3: TGTGCCAGCTCACCCCGACAGGGAGACATTCAGTACTTC. This rearrangement joins TRBV18 to TRBJ2-4; 7 bases fit TRBD1. V was clipped by 3 bases and J by 8 bases; unmatched bases: 4. This CDR3 has 13 residues. Germline-derived CDR1 and CDR2 are KGHSH and LQKENI.

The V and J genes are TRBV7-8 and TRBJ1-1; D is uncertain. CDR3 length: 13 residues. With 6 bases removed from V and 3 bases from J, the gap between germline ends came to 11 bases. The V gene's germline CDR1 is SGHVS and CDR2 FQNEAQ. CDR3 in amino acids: CASRPAGDTEAFF. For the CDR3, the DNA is TGTGCCAGCAGGCCCGCGGGTGACACTGAAGCTTTCTTT.

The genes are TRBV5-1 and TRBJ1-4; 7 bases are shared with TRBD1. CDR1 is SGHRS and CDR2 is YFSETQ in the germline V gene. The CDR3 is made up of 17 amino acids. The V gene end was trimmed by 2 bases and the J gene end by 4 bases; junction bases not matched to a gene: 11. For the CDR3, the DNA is TGCGCCAGCAGCTTAGAGACAGGGTCGATGGATAATGAAAAACTGTTTTTT. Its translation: CASSLETGSMDNEKLFF.

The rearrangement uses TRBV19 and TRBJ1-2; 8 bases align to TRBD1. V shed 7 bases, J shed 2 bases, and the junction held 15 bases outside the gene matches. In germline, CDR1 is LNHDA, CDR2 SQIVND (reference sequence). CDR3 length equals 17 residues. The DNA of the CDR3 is TGTGCCAGTACCCCTGACCACGGACAGGGTCTAAACTATGGCTACACCTTC. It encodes CASTPDHGQGLNYGYTF.

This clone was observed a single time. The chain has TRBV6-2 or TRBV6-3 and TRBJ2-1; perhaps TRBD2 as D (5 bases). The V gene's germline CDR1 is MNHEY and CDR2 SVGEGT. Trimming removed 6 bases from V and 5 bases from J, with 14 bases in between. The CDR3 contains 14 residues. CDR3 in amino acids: CASSDRRRDNEQFF. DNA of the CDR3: TGTGCCAGCAGCGATCGGAGGCGAGACAATGAGCAGTTCTTC.

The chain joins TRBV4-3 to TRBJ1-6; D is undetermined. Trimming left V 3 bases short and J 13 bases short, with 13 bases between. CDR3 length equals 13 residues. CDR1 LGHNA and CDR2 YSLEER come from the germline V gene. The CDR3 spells CASSQGHGMPLHF. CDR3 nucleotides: TGCGCCAGCAGCCAGGGCCACGGAATGCCCCTCCACTTT.

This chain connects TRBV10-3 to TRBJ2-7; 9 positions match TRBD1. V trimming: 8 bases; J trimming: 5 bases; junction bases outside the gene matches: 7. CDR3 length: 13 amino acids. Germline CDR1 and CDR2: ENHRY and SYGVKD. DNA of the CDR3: TGTGCCATCGCGGGACAGGGTTGGAACGAGCAGTACTTC. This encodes CAIAGQGWNEQYF.

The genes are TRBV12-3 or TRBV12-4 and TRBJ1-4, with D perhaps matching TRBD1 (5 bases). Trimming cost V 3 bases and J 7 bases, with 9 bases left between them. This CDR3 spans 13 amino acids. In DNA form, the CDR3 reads TGTGCCAGCAGTTTTTCAGGGTTTGAAAAACTGTTTTTT. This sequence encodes CASSFSGFEKLFF.

CDR3: CASSDNVRPQPQHF. CDR3 bases: TGTGCCAGCAGTGACAACGTTAGACCGCAGCCCCAGCATTTT. This chain links TRBV28 with TRBJ1-5; unclear D gene. Trimming took 5 bases from V and 7 from J, leaving 15 bases between them. Germline V CDR1 and CDR2: MDHEN, SYDVKM. CDR3 length equals 14 residues.

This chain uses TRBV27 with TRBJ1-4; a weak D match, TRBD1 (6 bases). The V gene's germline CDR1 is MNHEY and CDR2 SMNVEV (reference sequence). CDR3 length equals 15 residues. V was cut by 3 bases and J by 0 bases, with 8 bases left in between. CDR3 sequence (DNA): TGTGCCAGCAGTTTTGGACAGACAACTAATGAAAAACTGTTTTTT. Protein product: CASSFGQTTNEKLFF.

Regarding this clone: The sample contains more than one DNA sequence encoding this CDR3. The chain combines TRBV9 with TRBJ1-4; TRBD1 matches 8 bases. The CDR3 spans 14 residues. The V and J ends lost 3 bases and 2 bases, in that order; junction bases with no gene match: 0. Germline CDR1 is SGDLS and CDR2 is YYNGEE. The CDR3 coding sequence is TGTGCCAGCAGCGCAGGGGGCACTAATGAAAAACTGTTTTTT. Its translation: CASSAGGTNEKLFF.

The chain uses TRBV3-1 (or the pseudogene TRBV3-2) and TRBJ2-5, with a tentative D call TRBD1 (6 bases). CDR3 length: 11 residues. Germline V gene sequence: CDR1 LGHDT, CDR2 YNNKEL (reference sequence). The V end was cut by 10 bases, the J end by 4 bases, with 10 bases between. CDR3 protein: CATGEGETQYF. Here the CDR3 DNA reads TGTGCCACAGGGGAAGGAGAGACCCAGTACTTC.

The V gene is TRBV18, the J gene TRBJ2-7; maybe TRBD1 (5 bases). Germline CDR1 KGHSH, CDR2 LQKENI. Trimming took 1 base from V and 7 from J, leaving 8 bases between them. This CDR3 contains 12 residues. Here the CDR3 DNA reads TGTGCCAGCTCACCACAGGGGTGGGAGCAGTACTTC. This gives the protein CASSPQGWEQYF.